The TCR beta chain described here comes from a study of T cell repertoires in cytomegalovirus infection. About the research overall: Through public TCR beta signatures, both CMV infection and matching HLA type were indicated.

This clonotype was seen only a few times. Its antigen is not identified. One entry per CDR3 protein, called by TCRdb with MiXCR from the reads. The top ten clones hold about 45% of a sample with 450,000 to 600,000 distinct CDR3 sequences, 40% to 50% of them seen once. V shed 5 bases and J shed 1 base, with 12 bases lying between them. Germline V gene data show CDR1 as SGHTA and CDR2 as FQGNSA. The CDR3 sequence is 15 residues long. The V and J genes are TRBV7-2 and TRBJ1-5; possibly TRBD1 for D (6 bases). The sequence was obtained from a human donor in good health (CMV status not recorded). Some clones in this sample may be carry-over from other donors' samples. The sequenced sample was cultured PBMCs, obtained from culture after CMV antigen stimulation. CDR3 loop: CASSRQAVSNQPQHF. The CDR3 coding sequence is TGTGCCAGCAGCCGACAGGCAGTAAGCAATCAGCCCCAGCATTTT.